This T cell receptor (beta chain) was captured in a study of vaccination and CD4 T cells after COVID-19. The treatment denotes: approximately nine-day PBMC culture with coronavirus spike peptide pools or control peptides (ViraFEST assay). Oncomine TCR Beta short-read sequencing was applied to DNA from cultured CD4+ T cells. TCRdb redid the calling of the PCR reads with MiXCR, one entry per CDR3 protein. Counted here are some 15,000 distinct CDR3 sequences, about 33% occurring once; the ten biggest clones make up roughly 10%. This clonotype was counted once. Its target is not known. Trimming removed 1 base from V and 5 bases from J, with 5 bases in between. The CDR3 runs to 12 residues. Per germline, CDR1 KGHSH and CDR2 LQKENI.

The sample consisted of CD4+ T cells from blood, cultured in vitro, taken after SARS-CoV-2 vaccination. The clonotype comes from a human donor who had recovered from COVID-19. V gene TRBV18 combines with J gene TRBJ2-5; D perhaps matches TRBD1 (5 bases). CDR3 sequence: CASSPQGETQYF. CDR3 coding DNA: TGTGCCAGCTCACCACAGGGGGAGACCCAGTACTTC.